A selection of T cell receptor beta chains follows, all from one sample in a study of CD8 T cells in Susac syndrome. TCRdb used MiXCR to reprocess the immunoSEQ multiplex PCR reads, holding one entry per CDR3 protein. The sample contains some 150,000 distinct CDR3 sequences, over 85% of which appear only once. Sample: CD8+ T cells from PBMCs. The receptors were sampled from a human donor with multiple sclerosis. CDR3s include the opening cysteine and the closing phenylalanine or tryptophan. The order of the fields is clone size, J gene, D gene, V gene, CDR3 protein, CDR3 DNA. The D gene is left open where the match is weak. Not every row has a clone size; where given, it reads once, few, many or a size class.

abundance: NA; j_gene: TRBJ2-5; d_gene: TRBD2; v_gene: TRBV6-2/TRBV6-3; CDR3aa: CASYSGEYMETQYF; CDR3nt: TGTGCCAGTTACAGCGGGGAGTACATGGAGACCCAGTACTTC
abundance: NA; j_gene: TRBJ2-1; d_gene: NA; v_gene: TRBV4-1; CDR3aa: CASSQGVNEQFF; CDR3nt: TGCGCCAGCAGCCAAGGCGTAAATGAGCAGTTCTTC
abundance: NA; j_gene: TRBJ2-7; d_gene: NA; v_gene: TRBV9; CDR3aa: CASSGNRDEQYF; CDR3nt: TGTGCCAGCAGCGGAAACAGGGACGAGCAGTACTTC
abundance: NA; j_gene: TRBJ1-2; d_gene: NA; v_gene: TRBV29-1; CDR3aa: CSVDPPEGSGYTF; CDR3nt: TGCAGCGTTGATCCCCCGGAGGGCTCTGGCTACACCTTC
abundance: NA; j_gene: TRBJ1-5; d_gene: NA; v_gene: TRBV6-1; CDR3aa: CASGENSRTYSNQPQHF; CDR3nt: TGTGCCAGCGGAGAGAACAGCCGGACCTACAGCAATCAGCCCCAGCATTTT
abundance: NA; j_gene: TRBJ2-1; d_gene: TRBD1; v_gene: TRBV29-1; CDR3aa: CSVGRGWINEQFF; CDR3nt: TGCAGCGTTGGCAGGGGGTGGATCAATGAGCAGTTCTTC
abundance: NA; j_gene: TRBJ2-4; d_gene: TRBD2; v_gene: TRBV27; CDR3aa: CASSLGGGARNIQYF; CDR3nt: TGTGCCAGCAGTTTGGGCGGGGGGGCCCGAAACATTCAGTACTTC
abundance: NA; j_gene: TRBJ2-1; d_gene: TRBD2; v_gene: TRBV27; CDR3aa: CASSVIGPAGGGEQFF; CDR3nt: TGTGCCAGCAGTGTTATCGGGCCAGCGGGGGGAGGGGAGCAGTTCTTC
abundance: NA; j_gene: TRBJ1-2; d_gene: TRBD1; v_gene: TRBV9; CDR3aa: CASRDPIEQGGNYGYTF; CDR3nt: TGTGCCAGCAGAGACCCCATCGAACAGGGGGGAAACTATGGCTACACCTTC
abundance: NA; j_gene: TRBJ2-7; d_gene: NA; v_gene: TRBV4-1; CDR3aa: CASSQELAYEQYF; CDR3nt: TGCGCCAGCAGCCAAGAACTAGCCTACGAGCAGTACTTC
abundance: NA; j_gene: TRBJ2-3; d_gene: TRBD1; v_gene: TRBV27; CDR3aa: CASSGNRGHTQYF; CDR3nt: TGTGCCAGCAGTGGAAACAGGGGACATACGCAGTATTTT
abundance: NA; j_gene: TRBJ1-5; d_gene: NA; v_gene: TRBV2; CDR3aa: CASSETPTRPQHF; CDR3nt: TGTGCCAGCAGCGAAACTCCCACTCGGCCCCAGCATTTT
abundance: few; j_gene: TRBJ2-3; d_gene: TRBD1; v_gene: TRBV27; CDR3aa: CASSLRQGSTDTQYF; CDR3nt: TGTGCCAGCAGTTTGCGACAGGGGAGCACAGATACGCAGTATTTT
abundance: NA; j_gene: TRBJ1-2; d_gene: NA; v_gene: TRBV29-1; CDR3aa: CSVEVGGVNYGYTF; CDR3nt: TGCAGCGTGGAAGTCGGAGGCGTAAACTATGGCTACACCTTC
abundance: NA; j_gene: TRBJ2-2; d_gene: NA; v_gene: TRBV7-9; CDR3aa: CASSPRGDTGELFF; CDR3nt: TGTGCCAGCAGCCCCAGAGGGGACACCGGGGAGCTGTTTTTT
abundance: NA; j_gene: TRBJ2-5; d_gene: NA; v_gene: TRBV14; CDR3aa: CASSQDVMGRWNQETQYF; CDR3nt: TGTGCCAGCAGCCAAGATGTCATGGGGCGGTGGAATCAAGAGACCCAGTACTTC
abundance: NA; j_gene: TRBJ2-1; d_gene: NA; v_gene: TRBV30; CDR3aa: CAWSVTSSYNEQFF; CDR3nt: TGTGCCTGGAGTGTAACCAGCTCCTACAATGAGCAGTTCTTC
abundance: NA; j_gene: TRBJ1-6; d_gene: NA; v_gene: TRBV7-9; CDR3aa: CASSPPRGSSYNSPLHF; CDR3nt: TGTGCCAGCAGCCCCCCTAGAGGGAGCTCCTATAATTCACCCCTCCACTTT
abundance: NA; j_gene: TRBJ1-2; d_gene: TRBD1; v_gene: TRBV15; CDR3aa: CATSSHRQEGTGLLGGYTF; CDR3nt: TGTGCCACCAGCAGCCACCGACAGGAAGGGACAGGGCTATTGGGAGGCTACACCTTC
abundance: NA; j_gene: TRBJ2-1; d_gene: NA; v_gene: TRBV7-9; CDR3aa: CASRRGLDNEQFF; CDR3nt: TGTGCCAGCCGTCGGGGGCTAGACAATGAGCAGTTCTTC
abundance: NA; j_gene: TRBJ2-7; d_gene: TRBD1; v_gene: TRBV9; CDR3aa: CASSVGGTGLPYEQYF; CDR3nt: TGTGCCAGCAGCGTAGGGGGGACAGGGTTACCCTACGAGCAGTACTTC
abundance: NA; j_gene: TRBJ2-7; d_gene: NA; v_gene: TRBV27; CDR3aa: CASSFSPVREQYF; CDR3nt: TGTGCCAGCAGTTTCTCCCCGGTCCGCGAGCAGTACTTC
abundance: NA; j_gene: TRBJ2-3; d_gene: TRBD2; v_gene: TRBV4-2; CDR3aa: CASSQDGASGGASDTQYF; CDR3nt: TGTGCCAGCAGCCAAGATGGGGCAAGCGGGGGGGCTTCGGATACGCAGTATTTT
abundance: NA; j_gene: TRBJ2-1; d_gene: NA; v_gene: TRBV7-9; CDR3aa: CASSLEGFYNEQFF; CDR3nt: TGTGCCAGCAGCTTAGAGGGGTTTTACAATGAGCAGTTCTTC
abundance: NA; j_gene: TRBJ1-5; d_gene: TRBD1; v_gene: TRBV24-1; CDR3aa: CATSAGGQGNQPQHF; CDR3nt: TGTGCCACCAGTGCCGGGGGACAGGGCAATCAGCCCCAGCATTTT
abundance: NA; j_gene: TRBJ1-1; d_gene: NA; v_gene: TRBV29-1; CDR3aa: CSVWTGGGAFF; CDR3nt: TGCAGCGTTTGGACGGGAGGGGGAGCTTTCTTT
abundance: NA; j_gene: TRBJ1-6; d_gene: NA; v_gene: TRBV6-5; CDR3aa: CASSYMEGSNSPLHF; CDR3nt: TGTGCCAGCAGTTACATGGAGGGAAGTAATTCACCCCTCCACTTT
abundance: NA; j_gene: TRBJ1-2; d_gene: TRBD1; v_gene: TRBV3-1; CDR3aa: CASSLPGQGVEGYTF; CDR3nt: TGTGCCAGCAGCCTGCCGGGACAGGGGGTTGAAGGCTACACCTTC
abundance: NA; j_gene: TRBJ2-2; d_gene: TRBD2; v_gene: TRBV5-1; CDR3aa: CASYERGWNTGELFF; CDR3nt: TGCGCCAGCTATGAGCGGGGATGGAACACCGGGGAGCTGTTTTTT
abundance: NA; j_gene: TRBJ1-2; d_gene: TRBD1; v_gene: TRBV3-1; CDR3aa: CASSQGRTGFDGYTF; CDR3nt: TGTGCCAGCAGCCAAGGGCGGACAGGGTTCGATGGCTACACCTTC
abundance: once; j_gene: TRBJ1-2; d_gene: TRBD1; v_gene: TRBV27; CDR3aa: CASSPTGAGYTF; CDR3nt: TGTGCCAGCAGCCCAACAGGGGCCGGCTACACCTTC
abundance: once; j_gene: TRBJ2-7; d_gene: NA; v_gene: TRBV9; CDR3aa: CASSPPPGDEQYF; CDR3nt: TGTGCCAGCAGCCCCCCGCCCGGCGACGAGCAGTACTTC
abundance: once; j_gene: TRBJ2-7; d_gene: NA; v_gene: TRBV6-2/TRBV6-3; CDR3aa: CASSGDTGRTYEQYF; CDR3nt: TGTGCCAGCAGCGGGGACACAGGGCGCACCTACGAGCAGTACTTC